A single T cell receptor (beta chain) is shown here with its context. Its target is unknown. One entry per CDR3 protein results from TCRdb running MiXCR on the reads. The sample lists just under 550,000 distinct CDR3 sequences; roughly 29% were seen once. Germline CDR1 and CDR2: ENHRY and SYGVKD. The CDR3 extends over 16 amino acids. Trimming shortened V by 6 bases and J by 0 bases, and 14 bases separated the two germline ends. These data belong to a study of T cell repertoires in cytomegalovirus infection. Whole-study context: Carrying CMV and the relevant HLA type showed in public TCR beta signatures.

Study-level results: HLA-C-restricted CMV-specific TCR beta clonotypes were dominant in the ex vivo response. Pooled public TCR beta family frequency picked out CMV carriers with the relevant HLA.

V and J are TRBV10-3 and TRBJ2-2; D unclear. What was sequenced was PBMCs. This clonotype was obtained from a human donor in good health (CMV status not recorded). Some clones in this sample may be carry-over from other donors' samples. CDR3 protein: CAISPRPTANTGELFF. DNA for the CDR3: TGTGCCATCAGCCCTCGACCGACCGCGAACACCGGGGAGCTGTTTTTT.